Listed below are T cell receptor beta chains from one sample, sequenced in a study of memory CD4+ T cells and cytomegalovirus serostatus. Method: immunoSEQ multiplex PCR; TCRdb's copy keeps in-frame clones and lacks some. The sample comprises 84,000 or so clones, approximately 80% of which are singletons, and around 0.75% rests with the top ten. The sequenced sample was memory CD4+ T cells from blood. The receptors originated from an adult in good health and CMV-seronegative. Both conserved end residues are part of each CDR3. A D gene is named only where the DNA matches it firmly. Size tells how often a clone was seen (once, few, many) or the class of an expanded clone, and some rows leave it out.

j_call v_call d_call clone_size cdr3_nt cdr3_aa
TRBJ2-7 TRBV4-3 NA NA TGCGCCAGCAGCCAAGGGGTCGAGGGGTCCTACGAGCAGTACTTC CASSQGVEGSYEQYF
TRBJ2-5 TRBV9 TRBD1 NA TGTGCCAGCAGCGTAGTCTGGAAGAGACAGGGGGCAAGACAAGAGACCCAGTACTTC CASSVVWKRQGARQETQYF
TRBJ2-2 TRBV5-6 NA NA TGTGCCAGCAGCTTAACAGCGAACACCGGGGAGCTGTTTTTT CASSLTANTGELFF
TRBJ1-1 TRBV5-1 TRBD1 NA TGCGCCAGCAGTCGAAGACAGGGGATGAACACTGAAGCTTTCTTT CASSRRQGMNTEAFF
TRBJ2-1 TRBV19 TRBD2 NA TGTGCCAGTAGTATAGTTGAAGCGGGGGGGTATGAGCAGTTCTTC CASSIVEAGGYEQFF
TRBJ1-2 TRBV5-4 TRBD1 NA TGTGCCAGCAGCATAACAGGGGTTTTTGGCTACACCTTC CASSITGVFGYTF
TRBJ1-1 TRBV7-2 TRBD1 NA TGTGCCAGCAGCCCACCAGACAGGGAGAGAGCTTTCTTT CASSPPDRERAFF
TRBJ2-7 TRBV13 NA NA TGTGCCAGCAGCTTAGGGTTTGACTACGAGCAGTACTTC CASSLGFDYEQYF
TRBJ2-7 TRBV11-2 NA NA TGTGCCAGCAGCTCCCTTCGGGGGACGATGGTTCCCTACGAGCAGTACTTC CASSSLRGTMVPYEQYF
TRBJ1-3 TRBV29-1 NA NA TGCAGCGTTGCCCTCACCTCTGGAAACACCATATATTTT CSVALTSGNTIYF
TRBJ1-6 TRBV7-2 NA NA TGTGCCAGCAGCTTGGGGCCAGGGGATAATTCACCCCTCCACTTT CASSLGPGDNSPLHF
TRBJ1-1 TRBV9 TRBD1 few TGTGCCAGCAGCATACAGGGGCACACTGAAGCTTTCTTT CASSIQGHTEAFF
TRBJ1-5 TRBV6-5 TRBD1 NA TGTGCCAGCAGTTACTCGTGGACAGGTAATCAGCCCCAGCATTTT CASSYSWTGNQPQHF
TRBJ1-1 TRBV6-1 NA NA TGTGCCAGCAGTGAAACCGGGGATGAAGCTTTCTTT CASSETGDEAFF
TRBJ2-5 TRBV6-1 TRBD1 NA TGTGCCAGCAGTGAAGCGCATCCAGGGGGCAGTGAGACCCAGTACTTC CASSEAHPGGSETQYF